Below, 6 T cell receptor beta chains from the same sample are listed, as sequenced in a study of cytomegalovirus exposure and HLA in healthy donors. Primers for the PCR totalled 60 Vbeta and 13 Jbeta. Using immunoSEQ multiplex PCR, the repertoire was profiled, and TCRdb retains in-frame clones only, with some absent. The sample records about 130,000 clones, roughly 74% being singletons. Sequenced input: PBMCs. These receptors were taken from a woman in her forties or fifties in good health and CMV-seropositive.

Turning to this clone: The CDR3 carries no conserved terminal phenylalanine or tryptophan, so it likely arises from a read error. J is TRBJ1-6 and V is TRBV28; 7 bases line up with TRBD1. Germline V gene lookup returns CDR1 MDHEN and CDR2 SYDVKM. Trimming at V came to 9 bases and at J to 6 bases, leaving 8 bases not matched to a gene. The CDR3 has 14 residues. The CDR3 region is CASAPGQLNSPLHL. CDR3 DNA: TGTGCCAGTGCGCCGGGACAGCTTAATTCACCCCTCCACCTT.

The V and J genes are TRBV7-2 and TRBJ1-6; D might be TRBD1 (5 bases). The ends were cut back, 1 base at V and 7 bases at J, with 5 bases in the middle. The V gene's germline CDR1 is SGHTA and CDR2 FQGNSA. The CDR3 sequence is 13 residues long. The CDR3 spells CASSLDRNSPLHF. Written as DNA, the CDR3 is TGTGCCAGCAGCTTAGACAGGAATTCACCCCTCCACTTT.

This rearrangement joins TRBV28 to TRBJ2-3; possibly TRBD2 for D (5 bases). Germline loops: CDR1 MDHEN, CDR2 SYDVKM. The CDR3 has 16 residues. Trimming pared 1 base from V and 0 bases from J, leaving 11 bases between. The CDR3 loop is CASSLFGLTSTDTQYF. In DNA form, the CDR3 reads TGTGCCAGCAGTTTATTTGGACTTACAAGCACAGATACGCAGTATTTT.

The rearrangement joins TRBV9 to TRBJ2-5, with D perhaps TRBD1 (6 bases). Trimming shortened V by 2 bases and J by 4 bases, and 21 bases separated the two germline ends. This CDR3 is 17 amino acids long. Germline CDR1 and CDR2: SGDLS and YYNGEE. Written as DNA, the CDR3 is TGTGCCAGCAGCGTCTCACCGGGACAAGGGGTCCCAGAGACCCAGTACTTC. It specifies CASSVSPGQGVPETQYF. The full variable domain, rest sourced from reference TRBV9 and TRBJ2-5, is DSGVTQTPKHLITATGQRVTLRCSPRSGDLSVYWYQQSLDQGLQFLIQYYNGEERAKGNILERFSAQQFPDLHSELNLSSLELGDSALYFCASSVSPGQGVPETQYFGPGTRLLVL.

The chain's CDR3 is CAISPTTGGANEKLFF. The CDR3 nucleotides read TGTGCCATCAGTCCTACGACAGGGGGCGCGAATGAAAAACTGTTTTTT. The chain employs TRBV10-3 and TRBJ1-4; 10 bases are shared with TRBD1. The CDR3 consists of 16 residues. CDR1 and CDR2 from the germline V gene are ENHRY and SYGVKD. V trimming: 5 bases; J trimming: 5 bases; junction bases outside the gene matches: 8.

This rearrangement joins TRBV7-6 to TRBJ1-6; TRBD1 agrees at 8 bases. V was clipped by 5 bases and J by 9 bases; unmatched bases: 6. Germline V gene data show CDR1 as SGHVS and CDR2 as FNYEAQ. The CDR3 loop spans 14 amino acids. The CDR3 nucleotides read TGTGCCAGCAGCCGGGACAGGAATAGTTCACCCCTCCACTTT. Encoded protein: CASSRDRNSSPLHF.